The T cell receptor beta chain described here comes from a study of blood T cells in healthy people across ages. It was with a sample-barcoded 5' primer and a J-beta primer mix that a second PCR of roughly 7 to 12 cycles was run. TCRdb independently ran MiXCR on the 5' RACE reads; one entry per CDR3 protein. The data show 540,000 or so distinct CDR3 sequences, roughly 48% seen once. Germline assignment: CDR1 DFQATT and CDR2 SNEGSKA (reference sequence). Trimming cost V 2 bases and J 8 bases; bases outside gene matches: 11. The CDR3 has 16 residues. The study's findings and limits: Nothing was known about donor CMV status, and this possibly confounded expanded clonotype changes.

On this clonotype: Its antigen remains unidentified.

The receptor was isolated from a man older than 75 in good health. Material for sequencing was blood. V and J are TRBV20-1 and TRBJ2-1; 11 nucleotides align to TRBD2. The CDR3 coding sequence is TGCAGTGCTAGATCCCAACTAGCGGGAGTTAGAGATGAGCAGTTCTTC. Translation: CSARSQLAGVRDEQFF.